This T cell receptor beta chain derives from a study of CD8 T cells in ankylosing spondylitis (dated by TCRdb to about 2017). For the wider study: To find TCR variants linked to disease, the study profiled T cell receptor beta repertoires in ankylosing spondylitis patients and healthy donors. Peripheral blood samples were taken, and synovial fluid was additionally collected from ankylosing spondylitis patients. The full study cohort was made up of over 20 ankylosing spondylitis patients and about a hundred healthy donors. Beyond this particular receptor, the publication reports: Some motif variants had previously been reported in the synovial fluid and blood of reactive arthritis patients, which suggests shared mechanisms of disease initiation. The disease-linked clones showed a CD8+ phenotype and occurred at relatively low frequencies in peripheral blood. Blood from ankylosing spondylitis patients appeared to be characterized by a TCR beta motif made up of fewer than ten highly homologous amino acid variants. According to the report, matched synovial fluid samples from ankylosing spondylitis patients were significantly enriched for the disease-linked clones.

Relative to germline, V is 2 bases shorter and J is 5 bases shorter, with 6 bases between their ends. CDR1 and CDR2 (SGHAT, FQNNGV) derive from the germline V gene. The CDR3 covers 12 residues, taking in both the cysteine and the phenylalanine. Only CDR3 DNA remains: 36 bases, in frame from the first base. This clonotype was detected many times. Its binding antigen is unknown. The record has no base qualities; no much larger clone is one base away. The sequencer listed for this sample is Illumina HiSeq 2500. Quantitative 5'-RACE with molecular barcodes was used to prepare TCR beta libraries. Per the original workflow: To identify disease-linked TCR variants, a new computational method was used, one built on a probabilistic model of VDJ rearrangement. TCRdb reworked the public reads: Q25 trimming with fastp, MiXCR clone assembly, productive beta chains retained. Each record represents a unique CDR3 protein, reported with the most common genes and DNA among its rows. These V and J calls rely on TCRdb rather than the paper's analysis. The sample contains about 340,000 distinct CDR3 sequences, roughly 14% of them found a single time. Approximately 1.1% of the sample comes from the top ten.

Sequencing used blood, either unsorted or a sorted T cell fraction (not recorded which). The rearranged chain carries TRBV11-2 and TRBJ2-5, with the D segment identity uncertain. This receptor was obtained from a male donor with ankylosing spondylitis or in good health (not recorded which). The DNA is as follows: TGTGCCAGCAGCTTACAGTTTGAGACCCAGTACTTC. Its coded protein is CASSLQFETQYF.